This is a list of T cell receptor beta chains from one sample in a study of blood T cell repertoires in COVID-19. Produced via immunoSEQ multiplex PCR; TCRdb's table is partial and in-frame only. The sample lists approximately 240,000 clones, roughly 82% occurring once. The sample taken for sequencing was peripheral blood. All receptors come from a woman of 80 years or more with active or convalescent COVID-19. The CDR3 runs from the conserved cysteine through the conserved F or W. The D gene is left open where the match is weak. Part of the rows lack a size; the others show once, few, many or a class for expanded clones.

j_gene | len | abundance | d_gene | v_gene | CDR3aa | CDR3nt
TRBJ2-3 | 14 | . | TRBD2 | TRBV20-1 | CSASSGRFPDTQYF | TGCAGTGCTAGTAGCGGGAGGTTTCCAGATACGCAGTATTTT
TRBJ2-7 | 18 | . | . | TRBV5-1 | CASSTQRTRQDTSYEQYF | TGCGCCAGCAGCACCCAGAGAACCCGACAGGATACCTCCTACGAGCAGTACTTC
TRBJ2-3 | 16 | . | . | TRBV6-1 | CASSERFGRATDTQYF | TGTGCCAGCAGTGAAAGGTTTGGCAGGGCAACAGATACGCAGTATTTT
TRBJ2-7 | 15 | few | . | TRBV5-1 | CASSLERIGVGEQYF | TGCGCCAGCAGCTTGGAGCGGATCGGGGTAGGCGAGCAGTACTTC
TRBJ2-3 | 15 | . | TRBD2 | TRBV27 | CASRRLATSTDTQYF | TGTGCCAGCAGGCGACTAGCGACTAGCACAGATACGCAGTATTTT
TRBJ1-5 | 15 | . | TRBD1 | TRBV19 | CASSTRTGAHQPQHF | TGTGCCAGTAGTACCCGGACAGGGGCCCATCAGCCCCAGCATTTT
TRBJ1-1 | 13 | . | TRBD1 | TRBV2 | CASSEGTGAEAFF | TGTGCCAGCAGTGAAGGGACAGGGGCTGAAGCTTTCTTT
TRBJ1-3 | 12 | . | . | TRBV28 | CASSRAGNTIYF | TGTGCCAGTTCCAGGGCCGGAAACACCATATATTTT
TRBJ2-1 | 17 | . | TRBD2 | TRBV5-1 | CASSLFFSGRASNEQFF | TGCGCCAGCAGCTTGTTTTTTAGCGGGAGGGCCAGCAATGAGCAGTTCTTC
TRBJ1-1 | 15 | . | . | TRBV19 | CASSLTGSGNTEAFF | TGTGCCAGTAGTTTAACAGGGAGCGGGAACACTGAAGCTTTCTTT
TRBJ1-2 | 15 | few | . | TRBV18 | CASSPQQGRNYGYTF | TGTGCCAGCTCACCACAGCAGGGAAGGAACTATGGCTACACCTTC
TRBJ1-2 | 15 | . | . | TRBV3-1/TRBV3-2 | CASSQDYSGQTGYTF | TGTGCCAGCAGCCAAGATTATTCAGGTCAAACGGGCTACACCTTC
TRBJ2-1 | 13 | once | TRBD1 | TRBV6-5 | CAIGETGYGAQFF | TGTGCCATAGGGGAGACAGGGTACGGGGCGCAGTTCTTC
TRBJ1-5 | 14 | . | . | TRBV4-1 | CASSQEVGNQPQHF | TGCGCCAGCAGCCAAGAAGTCGGTAATCAGCCCCAGCATTTT
TRBJ2-1 | 15 | . | TRBD2 | TRBV6-5 | CASSYGTSGDNEQFF | TGTGCCAGCAGTTACGGGACTAGCGGGGACAATGAGCAGTTCTTC
TRBJ1-3 | 14 | . | . | TRBV3-1/TRBV3-2 | CASSQQGGGNTIYF | TGTGCCAGCAGCCAACAGGGTGGCGGAAACACCATATATTTT
TRBJ2-2 | 14 | once | . | TRBV29-1 | CSVLGQANTGELFF | TGCAGCGTTCTAGGACAAGCCAACACCGGGGAGCTGTTTTTT
TRBJ1-2 | 16 | once | TRBD1 | TRBV25-1 | CASSELDRTGNYGYTF | TGTGCCAGCAGTGAATTAGATAGGACAGGGAACTATGGCTACACCTTC
TRBJ2-5 | 15 | . | . | TRBV5-6 | CASSLVGSKGETQYF | TGTGCCAGCAGTCTAGTAGGGAGTAAGGGAGAGACCCAGTACTTC
TRBJ2-7 | 14 | . | TRBD1 | TRBV5-1 | CASSWGQGAYEQYF | TGCGCCAGCAGCTGGGGACAGGGGGCTTACGAGCAGTACTTC
TRBJ1-6 | 17 | few | . | TRBV6-4 | CASRALEGGSYNSPLHF | TGTGCCAGCAGAGCACTGGAGGGCGGGTCCTATAATTCACCCCTCCACTTT
TRBJ1-4 | 15 | . | . | TRBV28 | CASSAPGGTNEKLFF | TGTGCCAGCAGTGCACCCGGGGGGACTAATGAAAAACTGTTTTTT
TRBJ1-2 | 14 | . | . | TRBV28 | CASSLLISNYGYTF | TGTGCCAGCAGTTTATTAATCAGTAACTATGGCTACACCTTC
TRBJ1-6 | 13 | . | TRBD1 | TRBV28 | CASTGGNNSPLHF | TGTGCCAGCACAGGGGGAAATAATTCACCCCTCCACTTT
TRBJ1-2 | 15 | once | TRBD1 | TRBV7-9 | CASSFGQGLHYGYTF | TGTGCCAGCAGCTTCGGACAGGGTCTGCACTATGGCTACACCTTC
TRBJ2-3 | 17 | few | TRBD1 | TRBV29-1 | CSVEDRDRDWVTDTQYF | TGCAGCGTTGAAGATCGTGACAGGGATTGGGTCACAGATACGCAGTATTTT
TRBJ1-1 | 11 | few | . | TRBV2 | CAGRENTEAFF | TGTGCCGGGAGGGAGAACACTGAAGCTTTCTTT
TRBJ1-1 | 16 | . | TRBD1 | TRBV7-2 | CASSRITGAVNTEAFF | TGTGCCAGCAGCAGAATAACAGGGGCGGTGAACACTGAAGCTTTCTTT
TRBJ2-6 | 14 | . | . | TRBV30 | CAWDRTSGANVLTF | TGTGCCTGGGACAGGACCTCTGGGGCCAACGTCCTGACTTTC
TRBJ2-7 | 13 | . | . | TRBV4-1 | CASSNAGPNEQYF | TGCGCCAGCAGCAACGCGGGCCCCAACGAGCAGTACTTC
TRBJ1-2 | 14 | . | TRBD1 | TRBV6-4 | CASGYPDRTLGYTF | TGTGCCAGCGGCTACCCGGACAGGACATTAGGCTACACCTTC
TRBJ1-4 | 16 | . | TRBD1 | TRBV18 | CASSPERQGQAEKLFF | TGTGCCAGCTCACCCGAGAGACAGGGACAGGCTGAAAAACTGTTTTTT
TRBJ1-1 | 16 | once | . | TRBV5-1 | CASSLRTGGGLTEAFF | TGCGCCAGCAGCTTGAGGACCGGCGGGGGGCTCACTGAAGCTTTCTTT
TRBJ1-2 | 13 | . | TRBD1 | TRBV6-4 | CASSTGTGGGYTF | TGTGCCAGCAGTACCGGGACAGGGGGCGGCTACACCTTC
TRBJ2-7 | 10 | . | . | TRBV20-1 | CSASSGEQYF | TGCAGTGCTTCCTCAGGGGAGCAGTACTTC
TRBJ2-7 | 12 | . | . | TRBV6-5 | CASRATGYEQYF | TGTGCCAGCAGGGCGACAGGCTACGAGCAGTACTTC
TRBJ1-2 | 13 | . | TRBD1 | TRBV11-1 | CASSEDRSYGYTF | TGTGCCAGCAGCGAGGACAGGAGCTATGGCTACACCTTC
TRBJ2-6 | 19 | . | TRBD1 | TRBV27 | CASSPPTGQGLIRTGVLTF | TGTGCCAGCAGCCCTCCAACCGGACAGGGGTTGATTCGAACCGGCGTCCTGACTTTC
TRBJ1-4 | 17 | . | . | TRBV5-5 | CASTDFPLRGTNEKLFF | TGTGCCAGCACCGACTTCCCTCTCAGGGGAACTAATGAAAAACTGTTTTTT
TRBJ2-1 | 14 | . | . | TRBV2 | CASRKIPPLNEQFF | TGTGCCAGCAGAAAAATCCCCCCTCTCAATGAGCAGTTCTTC
TRBJ2-1 | 14 | . | TRBD1 | TRBV10-3 | CAISYDRGYGEQFF | TGTGCCATCAGCTACGACAGGGGTTATGGTGAGCAGTTCTTC
TRBJ2-7 | 15 | . | . | TRBV10-1 | CASSDGGSPSYEQYF | TGCGCCAGCAGTGATGGAGGCAGCCCTTCCTACGAGCAGTACTTC
TRBJ2-7 | 14 | . | TRBD1 | TRBV10-1 | CASSRTGGDYEQYF | TGCGCCAGCAGTCGGACAGGGGGGGACTACGAGCAGTACTTC
TRBJ1-1 | 13 | . | . | TRBV2 | CASSEAQNTEAFF | TGTGCCAGCAGTGAAGCTCAGAACACTGAAGCTTTCTTT
TRBJ1-4 | 15 | . | . | TRBV7-9 | CASSLGGGGNEKLFF | TGTGCCAGCAGCTTAGGTGGAGGCGGCAATGAAAAACTGTTTTTT
TRBJ1-4 | 17 | . | . | TRBV28 | CASRGSGTPSGGEKLFF | TGTGCCAGCAGGGGAAGCGGGACACCCTCTGGGGGGGAAAAACTGTTTTTT
TRBJ2-1 | 14 | . | . | TRBV4-2 | CASSQDVQDNEQFF | TGTGCCAGCAGCCAAGATGTACAGGACAATGAGCAGTTCTTC
TRBJ2-1 | 16 | . | TRBD1 | TRBV9 | CASSVVGTGGYNEQFF | TGTGCCAGCAGCGTAGTCGGGACAGGGGGCTACAATGAGCAGTTCTTC
TRBJ1-5 | 14 | . | . | TRBV5-6 | CASSFGTPDQPQHF | TGTGCCAGCAGCTTCGGGACACCCGATCAGCCCCAGCATTTT
TRBJ1-2 | 14 | . | . | TRBV3-1/TRBV3-2 | CASSHQGLGYGYTF | TGTGCCAGCAGCCATCAGGGGTTGGGCTATGGCTACACCTTC
TRBJ1-4 | 12 | . | . | TRBV5-1 | CASGPGDEKLFF | TGCGCCAGCGGCCCCGGGGATGAAAAACTGTTTTTT
TRBJ1-4 | 15 | . | TRBD1 | TRBV30 | CAWSFTGASQEKLFF | TGTGCCTGGAGTTTTACAGGGGCCAGTCAAGAAAAACTGTTTTTT
TRBJ1-6 | 16 | . | . | TRBV2 | CASSERTYRVNSPLHF | TGTGCCAGCAGTGAACGGACGTACAGGGTAAATTCACCCCTCCACTTT
TRBJ2-5 | 15 | . | TRBD1 | TRBV10-1 | CASSEADRKVETQYF | TGCGCCAGCAGTGAAGCGGACAGGAAGGTGGAGACCCAGTACTTC
TRBJ1-2 | 11 | . | . | TRBV20-1 | CRGQANYGYTF | TGCAGAGGACAAGCCAACTATGGCTACACCTTC